The rows below give T cell receptor beta chains drawn from one sample of a study of T cell repertoires in cytomegalovirus infection. TCRdb reprocessed the reads via MiXCR and lists one record per CDR3 protein. The sample yields some 180,000 distinct CDR3 sequences, roughly a sixth seen once. The source material was CD8+ T cells from PBMCs. The receptors here all came from a human donor in good health (CMV status not recorded). Some clones in this sample may be carry-over from other donors' samples. Both conserved end residues are part of each CDR3. The D gene is left open where the match is weak. Some rows have no size entry. The others give once, few or many, or a class for an expanded clone.

CDR3,DNA,length,V,D,size,J
CASRIHNEQFF,TGTGCCAGCAGAATCCACAATGAGCAGTTCTTC,11,TRBV12-3/TRBV12-4,NA,NA,TRBJ2-1
CASGPPDRYGYTF,TGTGCTAGTGGTCCCCCTGACAGGTATGGCTACACCTTC,13,TRBV12-5,NA,few,TRBJ1-2
CASSLVGGLAGGPAGELFF,TGTGCCAGCAGCTTAGTGGGCGGACTAGCGGGGGGGCCAGCCGGGGAGCTGTTTTTT,19,TRBV7-2,TRBD2,NA,TRBJ2-2
CSAEPRVSTEAFF,TGCAGTGCTGAACCGAGGGTGAGCACTGAAGCTTTCTTT,13,TRBV20-1,NA,few,TRBJ1-1
CASSQDMARGPYNEQFF,TGTGCCAGCAGCCAAGATATGGCACGAGGACCCTACAATGAGCAGTTCTTC,17,TRBV14,NA,few,TRBJ2-1
CASSLGLAGSSYEQYF,TGTGCCAGCAGCTTGGGACTAGCGGGGAGCTCCTACGAGCAGTACTTC,16,TRBV7-2,TRBD2,many,TRBJ2-7
CAGSPKLGPTEETQYF,TGTGCCGGCAGCCCAAAGTTAGGGCCAACCGAAGAGACCCAGTACTTC,16,TRBV7-2,NA,NA,TRBJ2-5
CASSQESGNTIYF,TGCGCCAGCAGCCAGGAGTCTGGAAACACCATATATTTT,13,TRBV4-1,NA,NA,TRBJ1-3
CSAWNRAWAYEQYF,TGCAGTGCTTGGAACAGGGCCTGGGCCTACGAGCAGTACTTC,14,TRBV20-1,NA,few,TRBJ2-7
CASEPGTGENYEQYF,TGTGCTAGTGAACCCGGGACAGGGGAAAACTACGAGCAGTACTTC,15,TRBV12-5,TRBD1,few,TRBJ2-7
CASSWRGASYEQYF,TGTGCCAGCAGCTGGCGGGGGGCCTCCTACGAGCAGTACTTC,14,TRBV7-2,TRBD2,NA,TRBJ2-7
CASSILGNTEAFF,TGTGCCAGCAGCATCCTAGGGAACACTGAAGCTTTCTTT,13,TRBV7-9,NA,few,TRBJ1-1
CASTSQVREQFF,TGTGCCAGCACCTCCCAGGTTAGGGAGCAGTTCTTC,12,TRBV12-3/TRBV12-4,NA,NA,TRBJ2-1
CASSFQAGRETQYF,TGTGCCAGCAGTTTCCAAGCGGGGAGAGAGACCCAGTACTTC,14,TRBV6-6,TRBD2,NA,TRBJ2-5
CASSFGRGGTDTQYF,TGTGCCAGCAGCTTCGGTCGGGGGGGCACAGATACGCAGTATTTT,15,TRBV5-4,TRBD2,NA,TRBJ2-3
CASSSSSGFQETQYF,TGTGCCAGCAGCTCCTCATCTGGGTTTCAGGAGACCCAGTACTTC,15,TRBV7-2,NA,many,TRBJ2-5
CASTPDQAEKLFF,TGTGCCAGCACCCCCGACCAGGCGGAAAAACTGTTTTTT,13,TRBV7-9,NA,many,TRBJ1-4
CASSPPTGLEPWGDNEQFF,TGTGCCAGCAGTCCACCGACAGGGCTGGAACCCTGGGGAGACAATGAGCAGTTCTTC,19,TRBV12-3/TRBV12-4,TRBD1,NA,TRBJ2-1